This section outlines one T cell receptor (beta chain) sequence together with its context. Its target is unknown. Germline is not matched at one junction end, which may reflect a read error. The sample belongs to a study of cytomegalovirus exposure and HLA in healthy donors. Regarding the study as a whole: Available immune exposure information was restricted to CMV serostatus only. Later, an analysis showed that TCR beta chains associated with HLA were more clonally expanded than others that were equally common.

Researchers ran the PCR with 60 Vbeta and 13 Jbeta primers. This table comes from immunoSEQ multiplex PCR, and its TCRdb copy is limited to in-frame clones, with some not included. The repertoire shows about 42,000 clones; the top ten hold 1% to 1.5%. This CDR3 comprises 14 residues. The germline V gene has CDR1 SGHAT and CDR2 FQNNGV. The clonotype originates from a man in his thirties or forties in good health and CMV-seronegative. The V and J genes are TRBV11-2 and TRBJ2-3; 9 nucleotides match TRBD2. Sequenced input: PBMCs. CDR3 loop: CASSLGLAADMQYF. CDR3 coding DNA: TGTGCCAGCAGCTTAGGACTAGCGGCAGATATGCAGTATTTT.